A selection of T cell receptor beta chains follows, all from one sample in a study of circulating and synovial CD4+ cells in juvenile arthritis. Sequencing was performed with immunoSEQ multiplex PCR; in TCRdb, only in-frame clones are kept and a portion is missing. The sample records about 34,000 clones, just under 97% being singletons. The sequenced sample was CD4+ T cells from blood. Receptor source: a human donor with juvenile idiopathic arthritis. Both conserved end residues are part of each CDR3. A D gene is named only where the DNA matches it firmly. Clone sizes are given selectively: once, few, many, or a class where the clone is expanded.

>TRBD2|TRBV11-2|.|TRBJ2-3
TGTGCCAGCAGCTTAACCGGGGGGGGAGGAGATACGCAGTATTTT
CASSLTGGGGDTQYF
>TRBD1|TRBV7-2|once|TRBJ2-2
TGTGCCAGCAGCTCCAGGGGGACCGGGGAGCTGTTTTTT
CASSSRGTGELFF
>.|TRBV5-1|.|TRBJ2-1
TGCGCCAGCAACGGCGGATCGTCCGAGAATGAGCAGTTCTTC
CASNGGSSENEQFF
>.|TRBV6-5|once|TRBJ2-7
TGTGCCAGCAGTTACTCCGACAAGGGAGTGAACTACGAGCAGTACTTC
CASSYSDKGVNYEQYF
>.|TRBV11-2|.|TRBJ1-3
TGTGCCAGCAGCTTACAGGGCAGGGCGCTTGGGGGAAACACCATATATTTT
CASSLQGRALGGNTIYF
>.|TRBV28|.|TRBJ2-3
TGTGCCAGCAGGGGTGGAGTGGGGGCCTCAGATACGCAGTATTTT
CASRGGVGASDTQYF
>TRBD1|TRBV11-2|.|TRBJ2-7
TGTGCCAGCAGCGTTACAGGGGTCTTCGGGGAGCAGTACTTC
CASSVTGVFGEQYF
>.|TRBV7-9|.|TRBJ2-7
TGTGCCAGCAGCTTTGACAGGTACTCCTACGAGCAGTACTTC
CASSFDRYSYEQYF
>.|TRBV29-1|.|TRBJ1-3
TGCAGCGTTGCACAGGGAGACACCATATATTTT
CSVAQGDTIYF
>TRBD1|TRBV4-2|.|TRBJ2-7
TGTGCCAGCAGCCAACGGACAGGGTCCTACGAGCAGTACTTC
CASSQRTGSYEQYF
>.|TRBV4-3|.|TRBJ2-4
TGCGCCAGCAGCCCACGCCTGGGGGAGGTTCAGTACTTC
CASSPRLGEVQYF
>TRBD2|TRBV5-4|.|TRBJ2-2
TGTGCCAGCAGCTTGGGGGGGGGAGCTATCGGGGAGCTGTTTTTT
CASSLGGGAIGELFF
>TRBD2|TRBV4-3|once|TRBJ2-2
TGCGCCAGCAGCAACGGGAGGACCGGGGAGCTGTTTTTT
CASSNGRTGELFF
>TRBD1|TRBV30|once|TRBJ1-3
TGTGCCTGGAGTTCGGGACAGGGGGCGGGAAACACCATATATTTT
CAWSSGQGAGNTIYF
>.|TRBV6-6|.|TRBJ2-7
TGTGCCAGCAGTTACGGGGGGACCTACGAGCAGTACTTC
CASSYGGTYEQYF
>.|TRBV19|.|TRBJ2-2
TGTGCCAGTAGAGGACAAGGTTTTATCGGGGAGCTGTTTTTT
CASRGQGFIGELFF
>.|TRBV18|.|TRBJ2-5
TGTGCCAGCTCACCACCGTCGGTCCGCGAGACCCAGTACTTC
CASSPPSVRETQYF
>.|TRBV6-1|.|TRBJ2-5
TGTGCCAGCAGTGGAGCAGCGTACCAAGAGACCCAGTACTTC
CASSGAAYQETQYF
>.|TRBV7-3|.|TRBJ2-1
TGTGCCAGCAGCTTAACAAATGTCGGGGTACATGAGCAGTTCTTC
CASSLTNVGVHEQFF
>TRBD1|TRBV19|once|TRBJ1-4
TGTGCCAGTAGTAAGTGGGACAGGGTACGAGAGGAAAAACTGTTTTTT
CASSKWDRVREEKLFF
>.|TRBV29-1|.|TRBJ2-3
TGCAGCGCAAGGATCGGGGATACGCAGTATTTT
CSARIGDTQYF
>TRBD2|TRBV10-3|.|TRBJ2-1
TGTGCCATCAGTGCTTGGACTAGCGGGAGGGCGGACAATGAGCAGTTCTTC
CAISAWTSGRADNEQFF
>.|TRBV10-3|.|TRBJ2-1
TGTGCCATCAGTGCAAGCTTCTACAATGAGCAGTTCTTC
CAISASFYNEQFF
>.|TRBV15|.|TRBJ2-3
TGTGCCACCAGCCCTCAGTCAGGGACAGATACGCAGTATTTT
CATSPQSGTDTQYF
>TRBD1|TRBV4-1|.|TRBJ2-5
TGCGCCAGCAGCCAGCACCCCGGACAGGGCGGAGAGACCCAGTACTTC
CASSQHPGQGGETQYF
>.|TRBV23-1|.|TRBJ1-5
TGCGCCAGCAGTCGCCCCTGCGGGAGGCCCCAGCATTTT
CASSRPCGRPQHF
>TRBD1|TRBV28|.|TRBJ1-2
TGTGCCAGCAGTGTTAGATCAGGGGGATTTTATGGCTACACCTTC
CASSVRSGGFYGYTF
>.|TRBV6-5|.|TRBJ2-2
TGTGCCAGCAGTGGGGACTTCTTCTGGACCGGGGAGCTGTTTTTT
CASSGDFFWTGELFF
>.|TRBV19|.|TRBJ2-1
TGTGCCAGTAGTATAGATAGAGGTCCGGGCAATGAGCAGTTCTTC
CASSIDRGPGNEQFF
>TRBD2|TRBV18|.|TRBJ2-6
TGTGCCAGCTCACCACAGCTAGCGGGGGGGACCTCTGGGGCCAACGTCCTGACTTTC
CASSPQLAGGTSGANVLTF
>TRBD1|TRBV2|.|TRBJ2-4
TGTGCCAGCAGTAAGAACGGACAGGGGAGGGACATTCAGTACTTC
CASSKNGQGRDIQYF
>TRBD1|TRBV6-5|.|TRBJ1-3
TGTGCCAGCAGTTGGACGGGACAGGCCTCTGGAAACACCATATATTTT
CASSWTGQASGNTIYF
>.|TRBV7-9|.|TRBJ2-7
TGTGCCCACCGGCAGGGCCTACCCAAGTTTGGCGAGCAGTACTTC
CAHRQGLPKFGEQYF
>.|TRBV7-8|.|TRBJ1-2
TGTGCCAGCAGCTTTGCAGCTACCGGGGGCTACACCTTC
CASSFAATGGYTF
>TRBD2|TRBV30|.|TRBJ2-5
TGTGCCTGGAATTTACCCGGACTAGCGGGAGCGGGCCGGTACCAAGAGACCCAGTACTTC
CAWNLPGLAGAGRYQETQYF
>.|TRBV7-2|.|TRBJ1-3
TGTGCCAGCAGCTTAGGGCTGGGGAGCTCTGGAAACACCATATATTTT
CASSLGLGSSGNTIYF
>.|TRBV2|once|TRBJ1-5
TGTGCCAGCAGTGAAGGACGGGTTGGCAATCAGCCCCAGCATTTT
CASSEGRVGNQPQHF
>TRBD2|TRBV9|.|TRBJ2-3
TGTGCCAGCAGCGTAGGCAGGGTAAGCGGGCGAGCGGGAACAGATACGCAGTATTTT
CASSVGRVSGRAGTDTQYF
>TRBD1|TRBV9|.|TRBJ1-1
TGTGCCAGCAGCGTAGGCCAGGGGGCTCGCGCGAGGACTGAAGCTTTCTTT
CASSVGQGARARTEAFF
>TRBD1|TRBV7-6|.|TRBJ1-2
TGTGCCAGCAGCTTTAGTAGCGCGGGACAGGGAAACTATGGCTACACCTTC
CASSFSSAGQGNYGYTF
>.|TRBV6-1|.|TRBJ2-4
TGTGCCAGCAGTGAAGGGTGGAGGGGAAAGGACATTCAGTACTTC
CASSEGWRGKDIQYF
>.|TRBV28|.|TRBJ2-7
TGTGCCAGCAGCCCCTCGTCCTTATTCTCCTACGAGCAGTACTTC
CASSPSSLFSYEQYF
>TRBD2|TRBV5-1|.|TRBJ2-7
TGCGCCAGCAGCTTGGCCGTTGCCAGCGGGGCCTACGAGCAGTACTTC
CASSLAVASGAYEQYF
>.|TRBV10-3|.|TRBJ2-7
TGTGCCATCAGTGATTTCGACGAGCAGTACTTC
CAISDFDEQYF
>.|TRBV19|.|TRBJ2-1
TGTGCCAGTAGTAAAAAACAGGGACCAGAGCAGTTCTTC
CASSKKQGPEQFF
>.|TRBV4-2|.|TRBJ2-5
TGTGCCAGCAGCCAAGGAAGCGCGAGGGAGACCCAGTACTTC
CASSQGSARETQYF
>TRBD2|TRBV9|.|TRBJ2-1
TGTGCCAGCAGCCGGAGCGGGGGGGATGCCTCCTACAATGAGCAGTTCTTC
CASSRSGGDASYNEQFF
>TRBD1|TRBV9|.|TRBJ2-1
TGTGCCAGCAGCTACCGGGACAGGGATGAGCAGTTCTTC
CASSYRDRDEQFF